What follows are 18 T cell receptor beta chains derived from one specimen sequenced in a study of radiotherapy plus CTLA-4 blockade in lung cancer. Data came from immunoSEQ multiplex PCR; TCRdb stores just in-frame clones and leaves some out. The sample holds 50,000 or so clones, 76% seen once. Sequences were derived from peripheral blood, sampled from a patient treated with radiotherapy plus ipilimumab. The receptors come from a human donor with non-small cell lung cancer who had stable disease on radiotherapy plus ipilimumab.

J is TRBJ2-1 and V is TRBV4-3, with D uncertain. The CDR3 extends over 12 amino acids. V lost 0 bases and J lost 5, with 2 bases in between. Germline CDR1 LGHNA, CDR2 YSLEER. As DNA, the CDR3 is TGCGCCAGCAGCCAAGACAACAATGAGCAGTTCTTC. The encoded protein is CASSQDNNEQFF.

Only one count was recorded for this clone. In DNA, the CDR3 is TGTGCCAGCATTTATATAGCGGGATCAGGCAATGAGCAGTTCTTC. This encodes CASIYIAGSGNEQFF. The gene calls are TRBV6-1 and TRBJ2-1; TRBD2 aligns across 8 bases. V dropped 7 bases and J dropped 6; count of bases not matched to a gene: 11. CDR3 length equals 15 residues. CDR1 and CDR2 from the germline V gene are MNHNS and SASEGT.

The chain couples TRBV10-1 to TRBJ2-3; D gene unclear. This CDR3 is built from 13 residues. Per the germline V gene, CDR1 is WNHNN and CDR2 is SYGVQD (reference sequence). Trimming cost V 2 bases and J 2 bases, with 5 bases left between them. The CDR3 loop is CASSEQYTDTQYF. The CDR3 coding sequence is TGCGCCAGCAGTGAGCAGTACACAGATACGCAGTATTTT.

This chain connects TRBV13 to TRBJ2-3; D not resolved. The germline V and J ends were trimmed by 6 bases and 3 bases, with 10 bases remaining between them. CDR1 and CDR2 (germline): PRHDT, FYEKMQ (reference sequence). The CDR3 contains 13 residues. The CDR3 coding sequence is TGTGCCAGCAGTGGGGTGCGGACAGATACGCAGTATTTT. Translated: CASSGVRTDTQYF.

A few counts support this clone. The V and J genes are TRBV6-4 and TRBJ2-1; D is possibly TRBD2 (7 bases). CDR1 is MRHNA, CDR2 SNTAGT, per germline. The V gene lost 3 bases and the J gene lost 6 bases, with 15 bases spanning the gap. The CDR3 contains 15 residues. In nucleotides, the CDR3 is TGTGCCAGCAGTGAATCCCAAGGGGGGGGCAATGAGCAGTTCTTC. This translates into CASSESQGGGNEQFF.

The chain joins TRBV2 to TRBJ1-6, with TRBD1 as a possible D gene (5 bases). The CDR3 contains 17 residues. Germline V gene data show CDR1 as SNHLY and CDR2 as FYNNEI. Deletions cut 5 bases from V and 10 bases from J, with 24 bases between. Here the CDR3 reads CASSPLEVGKGYSPLHF. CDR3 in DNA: TGTGCCAGCAGTCCCTTGGAGGTTGGGAAGGGGTACTCACCCCTCCACTTT.

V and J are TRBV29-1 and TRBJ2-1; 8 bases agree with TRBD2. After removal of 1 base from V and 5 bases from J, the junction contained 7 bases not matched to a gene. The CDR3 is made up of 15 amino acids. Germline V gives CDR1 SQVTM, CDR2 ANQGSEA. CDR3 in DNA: TGCAGCGTTGAAGCCCGGGGGGGCCGGGACAATGAGCAGTTCTTC. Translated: CSVEARGGRDNEQFF.

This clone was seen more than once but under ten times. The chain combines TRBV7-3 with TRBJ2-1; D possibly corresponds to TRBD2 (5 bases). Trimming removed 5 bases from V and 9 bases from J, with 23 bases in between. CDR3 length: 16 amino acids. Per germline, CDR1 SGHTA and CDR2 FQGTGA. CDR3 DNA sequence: TGTGCCAGCAGCCCCTCTCCGGGATCTATCGCAAGTGAGCAGTTCTTC. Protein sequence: CASSPSPGSIASEQFF. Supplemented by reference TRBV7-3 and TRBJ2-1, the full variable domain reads GAGVSQTPSNKVTEKGKYVELRCDPISGHTALYWYRQSLGQGPEFLIYFQGTGAADDSGLPNDRFFAVRPEGSVSTLKIQRTERGDSAVYLCASSPSPGSIASEQFFGPGTRLTVL.

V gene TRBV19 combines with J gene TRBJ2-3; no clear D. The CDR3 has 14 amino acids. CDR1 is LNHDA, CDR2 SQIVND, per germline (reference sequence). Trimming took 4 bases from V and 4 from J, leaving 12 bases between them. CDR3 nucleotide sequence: TGTGCCAGTAGTACCCTGGATATGGCAGATACGCAGTATTTT. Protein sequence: CASSTLDMADTQYF.

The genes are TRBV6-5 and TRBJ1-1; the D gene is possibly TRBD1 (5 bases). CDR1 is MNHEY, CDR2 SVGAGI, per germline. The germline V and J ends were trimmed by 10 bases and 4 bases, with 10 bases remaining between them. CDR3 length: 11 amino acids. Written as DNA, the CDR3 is TGTGCCACCGCAGGGCTCACTGAAGCTTTCTTT. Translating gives CATAGLTEAFF.

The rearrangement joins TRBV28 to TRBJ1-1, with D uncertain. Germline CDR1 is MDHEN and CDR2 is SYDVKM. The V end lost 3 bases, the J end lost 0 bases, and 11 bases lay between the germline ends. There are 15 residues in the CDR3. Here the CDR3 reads CASSLHPGVNTEAFF. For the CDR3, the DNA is TGTGCCAGCAGTTTGCATCCTGGCGTGAACACTGAAGCTTTCTTT.

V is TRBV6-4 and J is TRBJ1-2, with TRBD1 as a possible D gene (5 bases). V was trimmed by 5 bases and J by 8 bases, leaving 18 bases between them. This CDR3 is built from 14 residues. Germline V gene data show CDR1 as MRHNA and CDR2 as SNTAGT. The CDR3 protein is CASSPAFGGGGYTF. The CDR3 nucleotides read TGTGCCAGCAGTCCGGCGTTCGGCGGGGGAGGCTACACCTTC.

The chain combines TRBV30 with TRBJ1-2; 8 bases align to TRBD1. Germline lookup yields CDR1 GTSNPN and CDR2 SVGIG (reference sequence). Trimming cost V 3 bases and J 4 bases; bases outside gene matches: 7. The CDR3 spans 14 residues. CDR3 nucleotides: TGTGCCTGGAGGTCCGCAGGGGGCGGCTATGGCTACACCTTC. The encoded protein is CAWRSAGGGYGYTF.

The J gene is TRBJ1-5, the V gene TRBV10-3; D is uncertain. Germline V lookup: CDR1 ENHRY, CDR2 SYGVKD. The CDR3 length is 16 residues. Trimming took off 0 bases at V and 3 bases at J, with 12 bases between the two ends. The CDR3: CAISESLQANNQPQHF. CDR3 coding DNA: TGTGCCATCAGTGAGTCCTTGCAGGCTAACAATCAGCCCCAGCATTTT.

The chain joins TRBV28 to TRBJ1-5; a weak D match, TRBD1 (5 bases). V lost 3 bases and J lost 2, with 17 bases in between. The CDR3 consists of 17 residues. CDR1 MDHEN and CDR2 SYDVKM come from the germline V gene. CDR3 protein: CASSFPPPQGGNQPQHF. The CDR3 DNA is TGTGCCAGCAGTTTCCCCCCCCCTCAGGGTGGCAATCAGCCCCAGCATTTT.

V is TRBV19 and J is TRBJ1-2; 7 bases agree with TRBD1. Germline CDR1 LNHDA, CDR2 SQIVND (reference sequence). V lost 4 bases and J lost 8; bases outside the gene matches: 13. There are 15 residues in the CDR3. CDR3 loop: CASSTTGTAAAGYTF. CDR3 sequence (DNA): TGTGCCAGTAGTACCACCGGGACAGCCGCAGCAGGCTACACCTTC.

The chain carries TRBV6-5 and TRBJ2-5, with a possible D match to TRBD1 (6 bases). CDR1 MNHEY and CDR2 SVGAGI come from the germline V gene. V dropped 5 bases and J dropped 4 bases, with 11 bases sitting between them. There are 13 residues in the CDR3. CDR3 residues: CASSTGTRETQYF. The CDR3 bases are TGTGCCAGCAGTACGGGGACAAGAGAGACCCAGTACTTC.

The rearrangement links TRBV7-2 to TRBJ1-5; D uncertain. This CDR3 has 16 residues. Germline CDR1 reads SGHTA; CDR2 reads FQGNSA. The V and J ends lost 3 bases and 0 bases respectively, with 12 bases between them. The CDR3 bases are TGTGCCAGCAGCTTGATAGGAGGTTTTAGCAATCAGCCCCAGCATTTT. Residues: CASSLIGGFSNQPQHF.